This T cell receptor (beta chain) was identified during a study of blood T cell repertoires in COVID-19. As for the study in general: Samples taken during acute and convalescent COVID-19 were collected in the United States, Italy and Spain. Sample material is recorded as cDNA or gDNA derived from T cells, B-cell-depleted T cells, or PBMCs.

V was pared by 10 bases and J by 2 bases, with 18 bases between. The germline gives CDR1 LNHDA, CDR2 SQIVND (reference sequence). The CDR3 is 15 residues long. As originally analysed: Reference gene primer amplification yielded estimated nucleated cell counts. The data were produced by immunoSEQ multiplex PCR, yet TCRdb's version contains in-frame clones alone and is incomplete. The V and J calls and clone size come from that table; D and trimming were worked out from the DNA. The sample consists of 200,000 or so clones, around 79% of them appearing once. Material for sequencing was peripheral blood. The genes are TRBV19 and TRBJ1-5; tentatively, D is TRBD1 (6 bases). The sequence derives from a man in his 60s with active or convalescent COVID-19. CDR3 residues: CATRGGGRGNQPQHF. The DNA for the CDR3 is TGTGCCACGCGGGGCGGGGGGCGAGGCAATCAGCCCCAGCATTTT.